This T cell receptor beta chain was recovered during a study of resident and recirculating memory T cells in vitiligo. Study-wide context: Genomic DNA was extracted from whole homogenized samples, with no cell sorting.

The CDR3 loop spans 15 amino acids. Germline V CDR1 and CDR2: LNHDA, SQIVND (reference sequence). The V and J ends lost 9 bases and 0 bases respectively, with 15 bases between them. Some clones are missing from TCRdb's copy, which holds only in-frame ones; the method was immunoSEQ multiplex PCR. The sample has tens of thousands of clones, 80% to 95% seen once. Anyone treated within the previous three months was excluded. Sequencing was done on a sample of blood. This chain connects TRBV19 to TRBJ1-5; no clear D. The source is a male donor with vitiligo. CDR3 residues: CASRSTGYSNQPQHF. The CDR3 DNA follows: TGTGCCAGCCGATCGACGGGATATAGCAATCAGCCCCAGCATTTT.